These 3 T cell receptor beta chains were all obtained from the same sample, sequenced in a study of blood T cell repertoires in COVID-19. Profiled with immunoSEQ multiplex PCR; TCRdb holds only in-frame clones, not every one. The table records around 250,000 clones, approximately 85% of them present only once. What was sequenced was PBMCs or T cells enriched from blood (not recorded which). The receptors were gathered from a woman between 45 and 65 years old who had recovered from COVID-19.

The CDR3 bases are TGTGCCAGCAGCCCTATGGGGGCTAGCGGGCCCAGCGCAGATACGCAGTATTTT. The encoded protein is CASSPMGASGPSADTQYF. The chain links TRBV9 to TRBJ2-3, with 8 bases matching TRBD2. From germline, CDR1 is SGDLS and CDR2 YYNGEE. This CDR3 contains 18 residues. V shed 4 bases, J shed 4 bases, and the junction held 17 bases outside the gene matches. The full variable domain, with the rest looked up from reference TRBV9 and TRBJ2-3, is DSGVTQTPKHLITATGQRVTLRCSPRSGDLSVYWYQQSLDQGLQFLIQYYNGEERAKGNILERFSAQQFPDLHSELNLSSLELGDSALYFCASSPMGASGPSADTQYFGPGTRLTVL.

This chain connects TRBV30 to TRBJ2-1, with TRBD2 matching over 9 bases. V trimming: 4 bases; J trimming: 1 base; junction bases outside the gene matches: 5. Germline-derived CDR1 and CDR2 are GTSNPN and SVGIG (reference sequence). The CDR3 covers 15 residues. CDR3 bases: TGTGCCTGGAAGTCCCTAGCGGGATCCTACAATGAGCAGTTCTTC. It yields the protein CAWKSLAGSYNEQFF.

The CDR3 DNA follows: TGTGCCAGCAAGCCCGGGGGTTCCTACGAGCAGTACTTC. Amino acids: CASKPGGSYEQYF. The chain combines TRBV28 with TRBJ2-7, with a tentative D call TRBD2 (6 bases). Per germline, CDR1 MDHEN and CDR2 SYDVKM. The CDR3 is made up of 13 amino acids. V gave up 7 bases and J gave up 1 base, with 11 bases separating them.